The 28 T cell receptor beta chains in this list originate from one sample, sequenced in a study of blood T cell repertoires in COVID-19. Some clones are missing from TCRdb's copy, which holds only in-frame ones; the method was immunoSEQ multiplex PCR. Altogether about 210,000 clones are present, around 86% being singletons, with the ten largest covering 5.2%. Source material: peripheral blood. These receptors all come from a woman in her seventies with COVID-19, enrolled during active disease.

The chain recombines TRBV5-6 with TRBJ1-2, with 7 bases fitting TRBD1. The CDR3 has 13 residues. Germline loops: CDR1 SGHDT, CDR2 YYEEEE. V dropped 4 bases and J dropped 4; count of bases not matched to a gene: 4. As DNA, the CDR3 is TGTGCCAGCAGCAAGGACAGGCTCTATGGCTACACCTTC. As protein: CASSKDRLYGYTF. The whole variable domain, remainder taken from reference TRBV5-6 and TRBJ1-2, is DAGVTQSPTHLIKTRGQQVTLRCSPKSGHDTVSWYQQALGQGPQFIFQYYEEEERQRGNFPDRFSGHQFPNYSSELNVNALLLGDSALYLCASSKDRLYGYTFGSGTRLTVV.

This clone turned up a few times. The chain couples TRBV2 to TRBJ1-5, with TRBD1 matching 7 bases. The V segment lost 2 bases and the J segment 3 bases; nucleotides outside the gene matches: 1. The CDR3 spans 14 residues. Germline V CDR1 and CDR2: SNHLY, FYNNEI. DNA of the CDR3: TGTGCCAGCAGTGAAACAGGGGCCAATCAGCCCCAGCATTTT. It yields the protein CASSETGANQPQHF.

J is TRBJ2-3 and V is TRBV9; 7 bases agree with TRBD1. The CDR3 length is 16 residues. Trimming at V came to 1 base and at J to 7 bases, leaving 12 bases not matched to a gene. The germline V gene encodes CDR1 SGDLS and CDR2 YYNGEE. The CDR3 loop reads CASSVRDSGWGNTQYF. CDR3 DNA sequence: TGTGCCAGCAGCGTAAGGGACAGCGGATGGGGGAATACGCAGTATTTT.

J is TRBJ2-3 and V is TRBV27; 11 bases agree with TRBD2. With V trimmed by 3 bases and J by 5 bases, 4 bases remained unmatched. The CDR3 contains 15 residues. Germline CDR1 MNHEY, CDR2 SMNVEV (reference sequence). Written as DNA, the CDR3 is TGTGCCAGCAGTTTGGTGACTAGCGGGAAAGATACGCAGTATTTT. Protein: CASSLVTSGKDTQYF.

The J gene is TRBJ2-7, the V gene TRBV11-2; D gene unclear. V was clipped by 2 bases and J by 3 bases, with 2 bases between them. Per the germline V gene, CDR1 is SGHAT and CDR2 is FQNNGV. The CDR3 is 11 amino acids. The CDR3 here is CASSLYYEQYF. CDR3 nucleotides: TGTGCCAGCAGCTTATACTACGAGCAGTACTTC. Filled out from reference TRBV11-2 and TRBJ2-7, the complete variable domain reads EAGVAQSPRYKIIEKRQSVAFWCNPISGHATLYWYQQILGQGPKLLIQFQNNGVVDDSQLPKDRFSAERLKGVDSTLKIQPAKLEDSAVYLCASSLYYEQYFGPGTRLTVT.

The chain couples TRBV19 to TRBJ1-2; 7 bases line up with TRBD1. V was clipped by 5 bases and J by 4 bases; unmatched bases: 10. Germline V gene lookup returns CDR1 LNHDA and CDR2 SQIVND (reference sequence). The CDR3 consists of 15 residues. The CDR3 loop reads CASSPTGPSRYGYTF. The DNA for the CDR3 is TGTGCCAGTAGTCCGACAGGGCCATCCCGCTATGGCTACACCTTC. The variable domain in full, with the rest retrieved from reference TRBV19 and TRBJ1-2, is DGGITQSPKYLFRKEGQNVTLSCEQNLNHDAMYWYRQDPGQGLRLIYYSQIVNDFQKGDIAEGYSVSREKKESFPLTVTSAQKNPTAFYLCASSPTGPSRYGYTFGSGTRLTVV.

This clone has a handful of counts. This chain joins TRBV18 and TRBJ2-7; 8 bases match TRBD2. Germline values: CDR1 KGHSH, CDR2 LQKENI. The length of the CDR3 is 14 residues. With V trimmed by 3 bases and J by 2 bases, 3 bases remained unmatched. The CDR3 here is CASSPAGGPYEQYF. In DNA form, the CDR3 reads TGTGCCAGCTCACCGGCGGGGGGACCCTACGAGCAGTACTTC.

This clone was seen more than once but under ten times. The chain uses TRBV6-4 and TRBJ2-7; TRBD1 aligns across 10 bases. The ends lost 8 bases at V and 1 base at J; junction bases unmatched: 5. This CDR3 has 14 residues. Germline CDR1 and CDR2: MRHNA and SNTAGT. Written as DNA, the CDR3 is TGTGCCAGCCCGGGACAGGGGATTTCCTACGAGCAGTACTTC. Translated: CASPGQGISYEQYF.

The rearrangement joins TRBV7-2 to TRBJ2-2; 7 bases match TRBD2. With V trimmed by 4 bases and J by 1 base, 9 bases remained unmatched. The length of the CDR3 is 17 residues. CDR1 and CDR2 from the germline V gene are SGHTA and FQGNSA. The DNA for the CDR3 is TGTGCCAGCAGCTCGCCCAGACTAGCTGAGAACACCGGGGAGCTGTTTTTT. This translates into CASSSPRLAENTGELFF.

J is TRBJ1-1 and V is TRBV19; D not certain. The germline V gene encodes CDR1 LNHDA and CDR2 SQIVND (reference sequence). CDR3 length: 15 residues. The V end lost 1 base, the J end lost 1 base, and 10 bases lay between the germline ends. This chain's CDR3 is CASSIGWQKNTEAFF. The DNA for the CDR3 is TGTGCCAGTAGTATAGGGTGGCAGAAGAACACTGAAGCTTTCTTT.

The V and J genes are TRBV6-4 and TRBJ2-7; 9 nucleotides line up with TRBD2. The trim removed 2 bases at V and 2 bases at J, leaving 22 bases unmatched. The CDR3 is 21 amino acids. CDR1 and CDR2 from the germline V gene are MRHNA and SNTAGT. CDR3 residues: CASSDLNWISRREGRPYEQYF. The CDR3 nucleotides are TGTGCCAGCAGTGACCTTAATTGGATATCGAGGCGGGAGGGCCGCCCCTACGAGCAGTACTTC.

The V gene is TRBV9, the J gene TRBJ1-3; the D gene is possibly TRBD1 (6 bases). In germline, CDR1 is SGDLS, CDR2 YYNGEE. The CDR3 spans 14 residues. Trimming removed 4 bases at V and 4 bases at J, with 12 bases between. The CDR3 DNA reads TGTGCCAGCAGCCCCTTGGGGACAGGAAACACCATATATTTT. Its protein is CASSPLGTGNTIYF.

The gene calls are TRBV18 and TRBJ2-2, with a possible D match to TRBD1 (6 bases). V was pared by 3 bases and J by 3 bases, with 14 bases between. CDR1 and CDR2 from the germline V gene are KGHSH and LQKENI. CDR3 length equals 16 residues. CDR3 coding DNA: TGTGCCAGCTCACCGATGAGAGGGGGAGACACCGGGGAGCTGTTTTTT. Amino acid sequence: CASSPMRGGDTGELFF.

This rearrangement joins TRBV7-3 to TRBJ2-2; D not certain. Germline V gene sequence: CDR1 SGHTA, CDR2 FQGTGA. V lost 4 bases to trimming and J lost 4 bases, with 7 bases between them. The CDR3 length is 13 residues. The CDR3 protein is CASSSLSTGELFF. DNA for the CDR3: TGTGCCAGCAGCTCCTTGTCCACCGGGGAGCTGTTTTTT.

The sample holds one count of this clone. V and J are TRBV7-8 and TRBJ2-7; 8 bases fit TRBD2. V lost 5 bases to trimming and J lost 6 bases; unmatched junction nucleotides: 9. This CDR3 contains 14 residues. Germline V CDR1 and CDR2: SGHVS, FQNEAQ. This CDR3 reads CASSTREGLSEQYF. The DNA for the CDR3 is TGTGCCAGCAGCACCCGGGAGGGCCTCTCCGAGCAGTACTTC.

This clone was counted only a few times. This sequence joins TRBV5-1 and TRBJ1-2, with 7 bases fitting TRBD1. This CDR3 has 15 residues. Trimming cost V 4 bases and J 1 base; bases outside gene matches: 7. Germline-derived CDR1 and CDR2 are SGHRS and YFSETQ. The chain's CDR3 is CASSGQANYNYGYTF. The CDR3 DNA follows: TGCGCCAGCAGCGGACAGGCTAATTATAACTATGGCTACACCTTC.

V gene TRBV6-2 or TRBV6-3 combines with J gene TRBJ2-3; 7 bases line up with TRBD2. Germline loops: CDR1 MNHEY, CDR2 SVGEGT. V lost 2 bases, J lost 3 bases, and 2 bases stayed unmatched. The CDR3 is 14 amino acids. CDR3 bases: TGTGCCAGCAGTTACCTAGCGGTGACAGATACGCAGTATTTT. Amino acids: CASSYLAVTDTQYF.

The chain employs TRBV12-1 and TRBJ2-7; TRBD1 is the table's D call and was not checked against the DNA. TRBV12-1 is a pseudogene. This CDR3 comprises 15 residues. The CDR3 spells CASSPGQRKIYEQYF. Written as DNA, the CDR3 is TGTGCCAGCAGCCCGGGACAGAGAAAGATCTACGAGCAGTACTTC.

This clone was seen more than once but under ten times. The chain couples TRBV18 to TRBJ2-5, with 8 bases identical to TRBD2. CDR1 and CDR2 (germline): KGHSH, LQKENI. The CDR3 is 17 amino acids. V lost 0 bases, J lost 7 bases, and 13 bases stayed unmatched. In DNA form, the CDR3 reads TGTGCCAGCTCACCACCGGTGGTAGCGGGATGGGTCGGGACCCAGTACTTC. It yields the protein CASSPPVVAGWVGTQYF.

The gene calls are TRBV18 and TRBJ1-2; D not resolved. This CDR3 is built from 16 residues. V lost 1 base to trimming and J lost 6 bases, with 18 bases between them. Germline values: CDR1 KGHSH, CDR2 LQKENI. CDR3 protein: CASSPRVTSAGNGYTF. The CDR3 bases are TGTGCCAGCTCACCACGGGTGACCAGTGCGGGGAATGGCTACACCTTC.

V gene TRBV30 combines with J gene TRBJ1-6; D unresolved. The germline V gene encodes CDR1 GTSNPN and CDR2 SVGIG (reference sequence). The V end was cut by 0 bases, the J end by 3 bases, with 9 bases between. The CDR3 is 15 residues long. CDR3 in amino acids: CAWSVSGLYNSPLHF. The CDR3 region has the DNA TGTGCCTGGAGTGTTTCTGGCCTCTATAATTCACCCCTCCACTTT.

The genes are TRBV28 and TRBJ2-5; 8 nucleotides match TRBD2. V shed 3 bases, J shed 5 bases, and the junction held 5 bases outside the gene matches. Germline V gene lookup returns CDR1 MDHEN and CDR2 SYDVKM. CDR3 length: 14 amino acids. DNA for the CDR3: TGTGCCAGCAGTTTCGTACGACTAGCGGAGACCCAGTACTTC. Its protein product is CASSFVRLAETQYF.

The V and J genes are TRBV27 and TRBJ1-3; 7 bases map to TRBD1. The CDR3 totals 14 residues. Per the germline V gene, CDR1 is MNHEY and CDR2 is SMNVEV (reference sequence). With 5 bases clipped from V and 3 bases from J, the junction kept 4 bases outside the gene matches. CDR3 bases: TGTGCCAGCAGTGTGACAGGGCATGGAAACACCATATATTTT. This encodes CASSVTGHGNTIYF.

The chain joins TRBV11-2 to TRBJ1-6; tentative D call: TRBD1 (6 bases). This CDR3 comprises 16 residues. V lost 5 bases and J 6 bases, leaving 17 bases between the germline ends. Germline CDR1 reads SGHAT; CDR2 reads FQNNGV. This CDR3 reads CASSREVDSFNSPLHF. The CDR3 nucleotides read TGTGCCAGCAGCCGGGAGGTGGACAGCTTTAATTCACCCCTCCACTTT.

The rearrangement joins TRBV7-2 to TRBJ2-7; 8 bases line up with TRBD2. CDR1 is SGHTA, CDR2 FQGNSA, per germline. The CDR3 has 15 amino acids. V trimming: 0 bases; J trimming: 3 bases; junction bases outside the gene matches: 4. CDR3 in amino acids: CASSLAPGGSYEQYF. The CDR3 nucleotides are TGTGCCAGCAGCTTAGCTCCGGGAGGGAGCTACGAGCAGTACTTC.

This sequence joins TRBV4-3 and TRBJ2-2; the D gene is possibly TRBD2 (5 bases). The CDR3 runs to 13 residues. Between the trimmed V and J ends, which lost 0 bases and 10 bases, there was a span of 9 bases. Per the germline V gene, CDR1 is LGHNA and CDR2 is YSLEER. In DNA, the CDR3 is TGCGCCAGCAGCCAAGAGAGGGTGGAGGAGCTGTTTTTT. It is translated as CASSQERVEELFF.

The gene calls are TRBV7-2 and TRBJ2-3; 8 positions agree with TRBD1. CDR3 length: 16 residues. V was pared by 5 bases and J by 2 bases, with 9 bases of the junction left unmatched. CDR1 is SGHTA, CDR2 FQGNSA, per germline. CDR3 residues: CASSRGDRFHTDTQYF. As DNA, the CDR3 is TGTGCCAGCAGCAGAGGGGACAGGTTCCACACAGATACGCAGTATTTT.

This CDR3 is CASSPTSGQGDYNEQFF. As DNA, the CDR3 is TGTGCCAGCTCACCAACCAGTGGACAGGGGGACTACAATGAGCAGTTCTTC. The V call is TRBV18, the J call TRBJ2-1; 10 bases are a match to TRBD1. Per germline, CDR1 KGHSH and CDR2 LQKENI. Germline trimming cut 2 bases from V and 3 bases from J; bases unmatched to any gene: 7. This CDR3 comprises 17 residues.